This T cell receptor beta chain appears in the sequencing data of a study of glioma-infiltrating T cells. TCR alpha and beta CDR3 regions were amplified from RNA using iRepertoire nested multiplex PCR. Tissue mRNA or PBMC total RNA, about 85-400 ng, went into one-step reverse transcription and amplification. TCRdb independently ran MiXCR on the multiplex PCR reads; one entry per CDR3 protein. This table holds over 70,000 distinct CDR3 sequences, about a quarter found once. J lost 3 bases, V lost 0 bases, and 2 bases had no gene match. The germline CDR1 and CDR2 sequences are MNHEY and SMNVEV (reference sequence). The length of the CDR3 is 15 residues. This clonotype was found many times. Its specificity is unknown. The study's findings and limits: Non-neoplastic patients had below-expected tissue-blood divergence, while all gliomas exceeded expectation. Tissue and blood shared very few CDR3 sequences.

The chain recombines TRBV27 with TRBJ2-5; 9 bases match TRBD1. The receptor's source is a human donor with low-grade glioma or glioblastoma, undergoing nonglioma brain surgery, or in good health (not recorded which). Sequencing input: glioma tissue, nonneoplastic brain tissue, or PBMCs (not recorded which). The CDR3 DNA reads as TGTGCCAGCAGTTTATCCGGGACAGGGAAAGAGACCCAGTACTTC. This translates into CASSLSGTGKETQYF.